The T cell receptor beta chain under discussion was sequenced for a study of blood T cell repertoires in COVID-19. Overall study: Samples of COVID-19 (acute and convalescent) were obtained from the United States, Italy and Spain. In each case, the material was cDNA or gDNA derived from T cells, B-cell-depleted T cells, or PBMCs.

Sequencing was performed with immunoSEQ multiplex PCR; in TCRdb, only in-frame clones are kept and a portion is missing. The sample consists of some 220,000 clones, about 90% of them appearing once. Germline CDR1 reads SGHRS; CDR2 reads YFSETQ. There are 14 residues in the CDR3. Losses at the gene ends were 0 bases for V and 4 bases for J; bases not matched to a gene: 2. The specimen was peripheral blood. The V call is TRBV5-1, the J call TRBJ1-2, with TRBD1 matching 8 bases. This TCR was recovered from a woman aged 18-29 years who had recovered from COVID-19. The CDR3 nucleotides read TGCGCCAGCAGCTTGGGGACAGGGCGCTATGGCTACACCTTC. Translation gives CASSLGTGRYGYTF.